This T cell receptor beta chain is drawn from a study of cytomegalovirus exposure and HLA in healthy donors. Study-level results: High specificity and sensitivity for cytomegalovirus status were reported for the classifier. There were some public TCRs occurring in many donors, but most TCR sequences were rare. Overall, approximately 150 TCR beta chains were annotated as cytomegalovirus-associated. It was confirmed in vitro that three of the CMV-associated chains were specific for CMV antigens.

As concerns this clone: Its antigen remains unidentified.

This CDR3 is 16 amino acids long. The ends lost 7 bases at V and 0 bases at J; junction bases unmatched: 9. The germline V gene encodes CDR1 SNHLY and CDR2 FYNNEI. Clones were read by immunoSEQ multiplex PCR, and TCRdb kept only the in-frame ones, dropping some. Here the sample spans fewer than 150,000 clones, 85% to 90% being singletons. The chain recombines TRBV2 with TRBJ2-1, with 7 bases aligning to TRBD1. Sequences were obtained from PBMCs. The receptor comes from a man aged 18 to 30 in good health and CMV-seropositive. The CDR3 bases are TGTGCCAGCACGAGGTCGACAGGGAGCTCCTACAATGAGCAGTTCTTC. Its translation is CASTRSTGSSYNEQFF.